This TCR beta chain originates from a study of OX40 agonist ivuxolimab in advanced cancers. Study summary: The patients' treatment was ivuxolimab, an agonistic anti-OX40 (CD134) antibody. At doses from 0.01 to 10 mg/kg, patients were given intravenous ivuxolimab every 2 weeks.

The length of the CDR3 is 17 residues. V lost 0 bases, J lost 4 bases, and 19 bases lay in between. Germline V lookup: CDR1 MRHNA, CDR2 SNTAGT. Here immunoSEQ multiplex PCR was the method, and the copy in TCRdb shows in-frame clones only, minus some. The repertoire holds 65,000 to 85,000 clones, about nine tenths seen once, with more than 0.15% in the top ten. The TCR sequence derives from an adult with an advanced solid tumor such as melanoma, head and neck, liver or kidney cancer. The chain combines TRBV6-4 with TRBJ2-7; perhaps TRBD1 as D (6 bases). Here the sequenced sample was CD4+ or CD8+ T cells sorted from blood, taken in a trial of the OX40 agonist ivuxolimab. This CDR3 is CASSDSKGVQGFYEQYF. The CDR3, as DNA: TGTGCCAGCAGTGACTCCAAGGGGGTCCAGGGTTTTTACGAGCAGTACTTC.